This TCR beta chain was sequenced during a study of T-cell reconstitution after alpha-beta-depleted transplantation in children (dated by TCRdb to about 2016). About the full investigation: T-cell immune reconstitution after TCRalphabeta/CD19-depleted allogeneic hematopoietic cell transplantation in children was quantitatively tracked in the study by means of TCR repertoire profiling.

The library was obtained by PCR. The sequencer listed for this sample is Illumina HiSeq 2500. TCR library preparation used molecular barcoding, with unique molecular identifiers applied to normalize quantification of the TCRbeta repertoire. TCRdb itself trimmed the public reads at Q25 with fastp, ran MiXCR and retained productive beta chains. Merged by CDR3 protein, the rows form single entries marked with the most common genes and DNA. This sample comprises under 450,000 distinct CDR3 sequences, roughly 13% of them detected only once. The ten largest clones capture about 4.5% of the sample. V loses 11 bases of germline sequence and J loses 8 bases, and the interval between the two ends is 9 bases. CDR1 is given as SEHNR and CDR2 as FQNEAQ, both from the germline V gene (reference sequence). The CDR3 contains 9 residues, cysteine and phenylalanine counted. CDR3 DNA is the only sequence kept; it has 27 bases, read in frame from the first base.

This clonotype was found a few times. Its antigen target is currently unknown. One base away there is no much larger clone; base qualities are not given. This TCR was sampled from a human donor who donated a stem cell graft to a child with Fanconi anemia. The chain links TRBV7-9 with TRBJ1-2, with the D gene uncertain. The input for sequencing was PBMCs, taken from the stem cell graft. The DNA reads TGTGCCGGTTCGGAGGGCTACACCTTC. Translated, it reads CAGSEGYTF.